This is a list of T cell receptor beta chains from one sample in a study of blood T cell repertoires in COVID-19. Repertoires were generated with immunoSEQ multiplex PCR, while TCRdb's copy carries only in-frame clones and drops some. The sample has around 200,000 clones, around three quarters seen once. Sequences were obtained from peripheral blood. The receptor source for this set is an older woman with acute or convalescent COVID-19. The CDR3 runs from the conserved cysteine through the conserved F or W. A D gene is named only where the DNA matches it firmly. A clone size is listed for some rows: how often the clone was seen (once, few, many), or a class if it is expanded.

abundance,j_gene,d_gene,v_gene,CDR3nt,CDR3aa
.,TRBJ2-3,.,TRBV13,TGTGCCAGCAGCCCAGAAACGGGACACTTTCTACTTAGCACAGATACGCAGTATTTT,CASSPETGHFLLSTDTQYF
.,TRBJ1-1,.,TRBV27,TGTGCCAGCAGTTTATCAGGGGGTGTCACTGAAGCTTTCTTT,CASSLSGGVTEAFF
.,TRBJ2-3,TRBD2,TRBV7-2,TGTGCCAGCTGCCCGACTAGCGGCAAAGATACGCAGTATTTT,CASCPTSGKDTQYF
.,TRBJ1-4,TRBD1,TRBV3-1/TRBV3-2,TGTGCCAGCAGCCTCGCACGGGACAGGCTCTTTTTT,CASSLARDRLFF
.,TRBJ2-7,TRBD2,TRBV19,TGTGCCAGTAGTTCCTTGGGACTAGTAAACTACGAGCAGTACTTC,CASSSLGLVNYEQYF
.,TRBJ1-6,TRBD1,TRBV9,TGTGCCAGCAGCGTAGACCACAGGGGCCTGAATTCACCCCTCCACTTT,CASSVDHRGLNSPLHF
.,TRBJ1-1,TRBD1,TRBV18,TGTGCCAGCTCAGACATGAGGGGGCTGGGCACTGAAGCTTTCTTT,CASSDMRGLGTEAFF
.,TRBJ2-7,.,TRBV5-1,TGCGCCAGCAGATCGACAGTACCTTCCTACGAGCAGTACTTC,CASRSTVPSYEQYF
.,TRBJ2-3,TRBD2,TRBV9,TGTGCCAGCAGCGTAGTTCCCCTTAGCGGGAGAAATACAGATACGCAGTATTTT,CASSVVPLSGRNTDTQYF
.,TRBJ2-2,TRBD1,TRBV29-1,TGCAGCGTTGTCCTGGGACAGATGAACACCGGGGAGCTGTTTTTT,CSVVLGQMNTGELFF
.,TRBJ2-1,TRBD1,TRBV6-6,TGTGCCAGCAGTTTCCGGGACAGATCCCCCTACAATGAGCAGTTCTTC,CASSFRDRSPYNEQFF
.,TRBJ2-6,.,TRBV5-1,TGCGCCAGCAGCTTGGTATCACAGACCTCTGGGGCCAACGTCCTGACTTTC,CASSLVSQTSGANVLTF
.,TRBJ2-1,.,TRBV5-4,TGTGCCAGCAGCTTGTGGGGGCGAGCGGGAAGACAGGCAGAGCAGTTCTTC,CASSLWGRAGRQAEQFF
.,TRBJ2-7,.,TRBV5-1,TGCGCCAGCAGCTTGGAACCTCTAGGACAGACCCTTGGAGTAGGATCATACGAGCAGTACTTC,CASSLEPLGQTLGVGSYEQYF
once,TRBJ2-7,.,TRBV12-3/TRBV12-4,TGTGCCAGCAGTTTAGCCGGGAGTTACGAGCAGTACTTC,CASSLAGSYEQYF